This T cell receptor beta chain was found in a study of patients and donors after allogeneic stem cell transplantation. TCRdb fed the RT-PCR reads into MiXCR, producing one record per CDR3 protein. The sample holds roughly 180,000 distinct CDR3 sequences, less than 45% seen once. This clonotype occurred a few times. CDR3 length equals 15 residues. The germline V and J ends were trimmed by 5 bases and 0 bases, with 13 bases remaining between them. The receptor's source is a human donor who was either an allogeneic HSCT recipient or a stem cell or donor lymphocyte infusion donor (not recorded which). It is not recorded whose cells these are; they may come from a transplant donor. This chain uses TRBV12-3 or TRBV12-4 with TRBJ1-1; no firm D call. What was sequenced was blood, either unsorted or a sorted T cell fraction (not recorded which). As DNA, the CDR3 is TGTGCCAGCAGTCAAGCCCCCGGCTTGAACACTGAAGCTTTCTTT. It is translated as CASSQAPGLNTEAFF.